This T cell receptor (beta chain) emerged from a study of glioma-infiltrating T cells. General observations from the study: Non-neoplastic patients had below-expected tissue-blood divergence, while all gliomas exceeded expectation. Very few CDR3 sequences were shared between tissue and blood.

Amplification of TCR alpha and beta CDR3 regions from RNA used iRepertoire nested multiplex PCR. For one-step reverse transcription and amplification, roughly 95-450 ng of tissue mRNA or PBMC total RNA was used. TCRdb fed the multiplex PCR reads into MiXCR, producing one record per CDR3 protein. In the table there are some 3,900 distinct CDR3 sequences, roughly 90% of which are singletons. To note about this clonotype: Its cognate antigen is unknown. Little can be read into the size of this beta chain, an off-target read in a library designed for alpha chains.

The CDR3 length is 13 residues. Germline values: CDR1 WNHNN, CDR2 SYGVQD (reference sequence). The V end was cut by 8 bases, the J end by 1 base, with 12 bases between. The sequencing input was glioma tissue, nonneoplastic brain tissue, or PBMCs (not recorded which). This TCR came from a human donor with low-grade glioma or glioblastoma, undergoing nonglioma brain surgery, or in good health (not recorded which). The chain uses TRBV10-1 and TRBJ2-7; weak D call: TRBD2 (6 bases). The CDR3 reads CASGGTYSYEQYV. Here the CDR3 DNA reads TGCGCCAGCGGGGGGACTTATTCCTACGAGCAGTACGTC.